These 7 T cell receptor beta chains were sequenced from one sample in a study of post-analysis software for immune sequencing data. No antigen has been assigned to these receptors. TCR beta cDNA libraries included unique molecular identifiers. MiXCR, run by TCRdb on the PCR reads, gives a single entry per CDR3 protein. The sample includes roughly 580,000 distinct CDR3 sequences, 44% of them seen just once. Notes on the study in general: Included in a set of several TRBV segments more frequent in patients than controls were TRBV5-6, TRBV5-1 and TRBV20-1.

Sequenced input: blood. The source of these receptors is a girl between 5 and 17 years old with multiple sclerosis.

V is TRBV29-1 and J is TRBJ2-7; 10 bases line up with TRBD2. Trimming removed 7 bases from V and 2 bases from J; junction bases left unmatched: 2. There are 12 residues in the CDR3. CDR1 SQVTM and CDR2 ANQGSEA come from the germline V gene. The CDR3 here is CSGAGGPYEQYF. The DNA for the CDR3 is TGCAGCGGAGCGGGGGGGCCCTACGAGCAGTACTTC.

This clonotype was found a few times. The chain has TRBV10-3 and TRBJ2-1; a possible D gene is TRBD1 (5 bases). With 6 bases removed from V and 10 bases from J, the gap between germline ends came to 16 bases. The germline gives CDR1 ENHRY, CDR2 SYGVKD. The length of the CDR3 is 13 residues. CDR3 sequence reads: CAISLREEGEQFF. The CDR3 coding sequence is TGTGCCATCAGCCTCAGGGAAGAAGGGGAGCAGTTCTTC.

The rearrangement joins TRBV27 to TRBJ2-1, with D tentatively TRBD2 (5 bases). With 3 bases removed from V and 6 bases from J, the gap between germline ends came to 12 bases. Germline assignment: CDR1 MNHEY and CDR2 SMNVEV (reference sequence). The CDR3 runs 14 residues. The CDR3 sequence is CASSFIGRGNEQFF. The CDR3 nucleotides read TGTGCCAGCAGTTTTATAGGCCGGGGCAATGAGCAGTTCTTC.

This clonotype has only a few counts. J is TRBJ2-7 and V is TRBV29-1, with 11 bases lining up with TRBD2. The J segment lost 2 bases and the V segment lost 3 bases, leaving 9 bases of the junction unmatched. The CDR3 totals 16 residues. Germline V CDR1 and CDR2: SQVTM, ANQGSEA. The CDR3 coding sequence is TGCAGCGTTGATGAGGCCGGGACTAGCGGACCCTACGAGCAGTACTTC. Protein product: CSVDEAGTSGPYEQYF.

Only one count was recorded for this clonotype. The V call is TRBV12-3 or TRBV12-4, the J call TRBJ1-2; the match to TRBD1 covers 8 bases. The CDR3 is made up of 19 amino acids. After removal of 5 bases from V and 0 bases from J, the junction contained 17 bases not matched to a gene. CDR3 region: CASSRRRTGLSLSNYGYTF. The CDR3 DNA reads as TGTGCCAGCAGTAGAAGACGGACAGGGCTTTCTCTTTCTAACTATGGCTACACCTTC.

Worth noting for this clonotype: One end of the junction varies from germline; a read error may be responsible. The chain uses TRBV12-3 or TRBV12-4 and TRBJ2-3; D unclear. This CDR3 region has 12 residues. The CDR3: CASSAGEDTEYF. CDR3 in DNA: TGTGCCAGCAGCGCTGGAGAAGATACGGAGTATTTT.

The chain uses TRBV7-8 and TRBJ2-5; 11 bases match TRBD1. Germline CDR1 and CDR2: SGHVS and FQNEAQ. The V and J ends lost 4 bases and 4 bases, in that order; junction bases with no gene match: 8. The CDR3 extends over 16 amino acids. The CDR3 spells CASSSRTGGLGETQYF. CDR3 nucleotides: TGTGCCAGCAGCTCCCGGACAGGGGGCCTGGGAGAGACCCAGTACTTC.